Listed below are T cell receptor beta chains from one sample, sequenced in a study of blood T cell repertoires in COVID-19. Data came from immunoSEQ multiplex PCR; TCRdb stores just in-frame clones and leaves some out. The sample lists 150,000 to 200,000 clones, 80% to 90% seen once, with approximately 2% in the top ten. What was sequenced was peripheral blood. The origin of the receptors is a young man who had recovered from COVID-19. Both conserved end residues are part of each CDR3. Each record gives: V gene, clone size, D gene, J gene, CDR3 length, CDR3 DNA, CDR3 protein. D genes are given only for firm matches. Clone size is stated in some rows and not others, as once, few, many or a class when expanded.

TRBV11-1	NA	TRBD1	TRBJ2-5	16	TGTGCCAGCAGCTTGAGGTCCGGGACAGGGTCAGAGACCCAGTACTTC	CASSLRSGTGSETQYF
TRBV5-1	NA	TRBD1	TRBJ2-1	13	TGCGCCAGCAGTTCGACAGGGTTCACTGAGCAGTTCTTC	CASSSTGFTEQFF
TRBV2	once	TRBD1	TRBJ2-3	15	TGTGCCAGCAGCCGGACAGGGTCTAGCACAGATACGCAGTATTTT	CASSRTGSSTDTQYF
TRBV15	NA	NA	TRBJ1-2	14	TGTGCCACTGGGGGGGATGACAGGTGGAGGGGCTACACCTTC	CATGGDDRWRGYTF
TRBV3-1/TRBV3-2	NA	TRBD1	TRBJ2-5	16	TGTGCCAGCACCCTAGGGACAGGGTTACCGACCCAGACCCAGTACTTC	CASTLGTGLPTQTQYF
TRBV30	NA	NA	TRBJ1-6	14	TGTGCCTGGAGGTCTACCTCCGGAGCGGGTCCCCTCCACTTT	CAWRSTSGAGPLHF
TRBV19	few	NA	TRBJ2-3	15	TGTGCCAGTAGTATTGGAGCGTTTAGCACAGATACGCAGTATTTT	CASSIGAFSTDTQYF
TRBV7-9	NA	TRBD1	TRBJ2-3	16	TGTGCCAGCAGCAGCCGGGACAGGAGACCCACAGATACGCAGTATTTT	CASSSRDRRPTDTQYF
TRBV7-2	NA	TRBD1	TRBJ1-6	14	TGTGCCAGCAGCCTCAGGGGGAAGGATTCACCCCTCCACTTT	CASSLRGKDSPLHF
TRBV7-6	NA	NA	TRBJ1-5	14	TGTGCCAGCAGCTTAGCGCTATCGGGGCAGCCCCAGCATTTT	CASSLALSGQPQHF
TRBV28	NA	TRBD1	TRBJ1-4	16	TGTGCCAGCAGTGGGGGGGGACAGGGAGCTTACGAAAAACTGTTTTTT	CASSGGGQGAYEKLFF
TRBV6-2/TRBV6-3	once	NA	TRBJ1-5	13	TGTGCCAGCAGTCCCTATAGCAATCAGCCCCAGCATTTT	CASSPYSNQPQHF
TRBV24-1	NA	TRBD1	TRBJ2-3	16	TGTGCCACCAGTGATTTAGGCGAGGGGGCTGCAGATACGCAGTATTTT	CATSDLGEGAADTQYF
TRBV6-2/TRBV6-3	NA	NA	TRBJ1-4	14	TGTGCCAGCAGCTTCGACATACCTAATGAAAAACTGTTTTTT	CASSFDIPNEKLFF
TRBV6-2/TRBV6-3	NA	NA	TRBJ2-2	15	TGTGCCAGCAGTTACGTAAGCTGGAACACCGGGGAGCTGTTTTTT	CASSYVSWNTGELFF
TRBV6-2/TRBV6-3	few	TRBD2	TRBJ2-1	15	TGTGCCAGCAGTTACTCGACTAGCGGGAGGGGTGAGCAGTTCTTC	CASSYSTSGRGEQFF
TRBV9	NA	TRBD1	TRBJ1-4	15	TGTGCCAGCAGCGCACAGGGGGCGGGTTATGAAAAACTGTTTTTT	CASSAQGAGYEKLFF
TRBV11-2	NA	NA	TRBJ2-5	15	TGTGCCAGCAGCTTAGGGCCGGGAAGAAAAGAGACCCAGTACTTC	CASSLGPGRKETQYF
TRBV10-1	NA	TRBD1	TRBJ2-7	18	TGCGCCAGCAGTGGCCTGGGGACAGCGATTCTTAGCTCCTACGAGCAGTACTTC	CASSGLGTAILSSYEQYF
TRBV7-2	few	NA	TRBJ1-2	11	TGTGCCAGCAGCCTCTATAGCGGCTACACCTTC	CASSLYSGYTF
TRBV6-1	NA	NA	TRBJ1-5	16	TGTGCCAGCAGTGAAGGATCACAGCCTAGCAATCAGCCCCAGCATTTT	CASSEGSQPSNQPQHF
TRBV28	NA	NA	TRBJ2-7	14	TGTGCCAGCAGTTTAATGGGAGGCGATGACGAGCAGTACTTC	CASSLMGGDDEQYF
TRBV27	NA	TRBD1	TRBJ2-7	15	TGTGCCAGCAGTTCCCGGGACAGCCTTTCCTACGAGCAGTACTTC	CASSSRDSLSYEQYF
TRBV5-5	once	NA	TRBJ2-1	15	TGTGCCAGCAGCTTGGATTTCGGACTATCTAGTGAGCAGTTCTTC	CASSLDFGLSSEQFF
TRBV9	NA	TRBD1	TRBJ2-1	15	TGTGCCAGCAGCCACCGACAGGGGGCGGGGAATGAGCAGTTCTTC	CASSHRQGAGNEQFF
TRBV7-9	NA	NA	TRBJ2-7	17	TGTGCCAGCAGCTTATATCCTCGACAGGTTGAAGCCTACGAGCAGTACTTC	CASSLYPRQVEAYEQYF
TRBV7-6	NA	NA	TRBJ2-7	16	TGTGCCAGCAGCTTAGATGCGGGCGGAGCCTCCTACGAGCAGTACTTC	CASSLDAGGASYEQYF
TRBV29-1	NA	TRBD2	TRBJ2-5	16	TGCAGCGTTGCCCCTTCCGGACTAGCGGGAGGAGAGACCCAGTACTTC	CSVAPSGLAGGETQYF
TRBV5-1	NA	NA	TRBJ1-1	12	TGCGCCAGCAGCTTCCAGGGTTCTGAAGCTTTCTTT	CASSFQGSEAFF
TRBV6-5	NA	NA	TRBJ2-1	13	TGTGCCAGCCAAAGCAGGGTTTACAATGAGCAGTTCTTC	CASQSRVYNEQFF
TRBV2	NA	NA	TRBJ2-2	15	TGTGCCAGCAGTGTGGGGGGGCGCCGCACCGGGGAGCTGTTTTTT	CASSVGGRRTGELFF
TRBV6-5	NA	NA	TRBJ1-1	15	TGTGCCAGCAGTTACTCCCTTAGGGCAGGGACTGAAGCTTTCTTT	CASSYSLRAGTEAFF
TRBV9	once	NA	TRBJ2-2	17	TGTGCCAGCAGCACCTCGAGGCTGGTGCCCGACACCGGGGAGCTGTTTTTT	CASSTSRLVPDTGELFF